This T cell receptor beta chain was documented in a study of blood T cell repertoires in COVID-19. Overall study: Nucleic acid was either cDNA or gDNA, and it came from T cells, B-cell-depleted T cells, or PBMCs.

V was clipped by 0 bases and J by 1 base; unmatched bases: 5. Germline V gene lookup returns CDR1 SGHTA and CDR2 FQGNSA. CDR3 length: 16 residues. Produced via immunoSEQ multiplex PCR; TCRdb's table is partial and in-frame only. The sample contains about 170,000 clones, 84% of which appear only once. Sequencing was done on a sample of peripheral blood. The sequence was collected from a woman older than 75 with COVID-19, enrolled during active disease. The V gene is TRBV7-2, the J gene TRBJ1-2; 7 bases match TRBD1. CDR3 in amino acids: CASSLATGVFNYGYTF. The CDR3 DNA reads as TGTGCCAGCAGCTTAGCAACAGGGGTATTTAACTATGGCTACACCTTC.